The clone carrying this T cell receptor (beta chain) has only a few counts. As yet, its antigen is unknown. The record originates from a study of regulatory T cells in long-lasting Graves disease. The study, taken as a whole, reports: With persistent disease, TRBV28, TRBJ1-2 and TRBJ2-5 were the favored segments.

As for time point: persistent/refractory GD, antithyroid drugs over 5 years with positive TRAb. The TCR library was made from RNA extracted from PBMCs. Sequencing libraries for TCR beta were prepared with iRepertoire HTBI primers and Arm-PCR of CDR3 regions. TCRdb reprocessed the multiplex PCR reads with MiXCR, giving one entry per CDR3 protein. The sample consists of about 470,000 distinct CDR3 sequences, 20% to 25% of them appearing once. This CDR3 has 14 amino acids. Germline CDR1 is DFQATT and CDR2 is SNEGSKA (reference sequence). Trimming took 4 bases from V and 4 from J, leaving 13 bases between them.

The specimen comprised peripheral blood mononuclear cells (PBMCs), sampled when the disease was refractory, from a patient treated with antithyroid drugs. This chain joins TRBV20-1 and TRBJ1-4; D gene uncertain. The sequence derives from a female donor with Graves disease. CDR3 sequence (DNA): TGCAGTGCTACCCCTGCCGGGGATAATGAAAAACTGTTTTTT. It is translated as CSATPAGDNEKLFF.